These 4 T cell receptor beta chains originate from one sample sequenced in a study of blood T cells in healthy people across ages (dated by TCRdb to between 2015 and 2016). Preparation of the library involved 5' RACE. Data came from an Illumina HiSeq 2500. A second PCR of roughly 7 to 12 cycles was run with a J-beta primer mix and a sample-barcoded 5' primer. Clones were called with MiXCR by TCRdb after fastp trimmed the public reads at Q25, and only in-frame beta chains were retained. Entries that share a CDR3 protein sequence are merged under the most common genes and DNA. The sample data list 760,000 or so distinct CDR3 sequences, and more than 20% of these were observed just once. The top ten clonotypes cover around 9.2% of the sample. This same sample was also part of a study on T cells of mothers and their children.

The specimen was blood. The receptor source for this set is a boy younger than 18 in good health.

The genes are TRBV6-2 or TRBV6-3 and TRBJ2-1, with 14 bases matching TRBD2. Germline V gene data show CDR1 as MNHEY and CDR2 as SVGEGT. J gave up 4 bases and V 6 bases, and 8 bases lay outside the gene matches. CDR3 length: 17 residues. The chain's CDR3 is CASRRLAGGPGYNEQFF. The CDR3 coding sequence is TGTGCCAGCAGAAGACTAGCGGGAGGGCCAGGATACAATGAGCAGTTCTTC.

The chain joins TRBV3-1 to TRBJ1-1, with D possibly matching TRBD1 (6 bases). The V end was cut by 8 bases, the J end by 3 bases, with 13 bases between. The CDR3 runs 13 residues. CDR1 is LGHDT and CDR2 is YNNKEL in the germline V gene (reference sequence). The CDR3 bases are TGTGCCAGCTACCACGAGGGGGACACTGAAGCTTTCTTT. Translated: CASYHEGDTEAFF.

This clonotype has more than one count but fewer than ten. This chain uses TRBV7-6 with TRBJ2-7; TRBD1 agrees at 7 bases. The V gene's germline CDR1 is SGHVS and CDR2 FNYEAQ. This CDR3 contains 16 residues. V trimming: 0 bases; J trimming: 7 bases; junction bases outside the gene matches: 12. CDR3 region: CASSLAGGQVWGEQYF. CDR3 DNA sequence: TGTGCCAGCAGCTTAGCGGGTGGACAGGTTTGGGGGGAGCAGTACTTC.

This chain connects TRBV21-1 to TRBJ2-5; the tabulated D call, TRBD2, remains unverified against the DNA. TRBV21-1 is a pseudogene. The CDR3 runs to 18 residues. The CDR3 loop is CASSKRGSEGMWQETQYF. The CDR3 DNA reads TGTGCCAGCAGCAAAAGAGGGTCGGAAGGGATGTGGCAAGAGACCCAGTACTTC.